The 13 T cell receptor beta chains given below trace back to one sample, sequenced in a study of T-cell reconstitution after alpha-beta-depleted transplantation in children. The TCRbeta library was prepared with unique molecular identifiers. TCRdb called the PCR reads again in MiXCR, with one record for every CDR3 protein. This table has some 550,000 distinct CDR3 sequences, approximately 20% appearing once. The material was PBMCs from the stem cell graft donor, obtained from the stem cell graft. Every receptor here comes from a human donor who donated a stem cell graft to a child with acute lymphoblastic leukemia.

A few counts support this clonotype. CDR3 in amino acids: CASSLRGRTGNEQFF. The CDR3, as DNA: TGCGCCAGCAGCTTGAGGGGACGGACTGGCAATGAGCAGTTCTTC. The V gene is TRBV5-1, the J gene TRBJ2-1; D might be TRBD1 or TRBD2, each matching 5 bases. This CDR3 region has 15 residues. V gave up 1 base and J gave up 6 bases, with 14 bases separating them. The germline V gene has CDR1 SGHRS and CDR2 YFSETQ.

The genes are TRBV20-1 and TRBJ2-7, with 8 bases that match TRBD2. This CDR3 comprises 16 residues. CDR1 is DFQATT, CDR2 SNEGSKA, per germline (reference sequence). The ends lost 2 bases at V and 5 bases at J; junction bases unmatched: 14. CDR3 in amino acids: CSARRVAGRRFNEQYF. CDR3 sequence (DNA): TGCAGTGCTAGAAGGGTAGCGGGGAGGAGGTTCAACGAGCAGTACTTC.

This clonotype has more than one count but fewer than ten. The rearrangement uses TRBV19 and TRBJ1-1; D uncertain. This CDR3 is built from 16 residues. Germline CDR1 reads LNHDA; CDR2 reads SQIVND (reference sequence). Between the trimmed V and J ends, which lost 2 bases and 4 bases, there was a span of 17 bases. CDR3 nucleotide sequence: TGTGCCAGTAGTATAACCGGGATGTTGTGGGGCACTGAAGCTTTCTTT. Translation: CASSITGMLWGTEAFF.

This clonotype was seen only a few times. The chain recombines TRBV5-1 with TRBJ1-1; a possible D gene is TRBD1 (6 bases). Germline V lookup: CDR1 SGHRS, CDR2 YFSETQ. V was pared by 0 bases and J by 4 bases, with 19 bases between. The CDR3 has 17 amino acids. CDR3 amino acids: CASSLGIGGGPGTEAFF. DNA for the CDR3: TGCGCCAGCAGCTTGGGTATAGGGGGGGGACCAGGCACTGAAGCTTTCTTT.

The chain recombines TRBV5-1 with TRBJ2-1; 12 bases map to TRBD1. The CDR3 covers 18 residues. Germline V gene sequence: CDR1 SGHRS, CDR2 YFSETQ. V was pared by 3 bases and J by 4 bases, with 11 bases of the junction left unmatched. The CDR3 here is CASSYQGTGGDSYNEQFF. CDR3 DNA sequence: TGCGCCAGCAGCTACCAGGGGACAGGGGGCGATTCTTACAATGAGCAGTTCTTC.

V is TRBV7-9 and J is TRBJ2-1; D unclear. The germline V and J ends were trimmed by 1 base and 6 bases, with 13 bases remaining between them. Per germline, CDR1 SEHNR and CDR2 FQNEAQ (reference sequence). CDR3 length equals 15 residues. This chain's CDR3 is CASSLGPDSRNEQFF. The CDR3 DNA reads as TGTGCCAGCAGCTTAGGACCCGACTCTCGCAATGAGCAGTTCTTC.

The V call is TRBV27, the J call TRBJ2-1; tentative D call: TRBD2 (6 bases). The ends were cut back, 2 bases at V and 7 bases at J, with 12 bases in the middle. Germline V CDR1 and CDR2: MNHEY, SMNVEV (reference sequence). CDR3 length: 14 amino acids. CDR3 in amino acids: CASSLRVSGNEQFF. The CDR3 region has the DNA TGTGCCAGCAGTTTAAGGGTTAGCGGTAATGAGCAGTTCTTC.

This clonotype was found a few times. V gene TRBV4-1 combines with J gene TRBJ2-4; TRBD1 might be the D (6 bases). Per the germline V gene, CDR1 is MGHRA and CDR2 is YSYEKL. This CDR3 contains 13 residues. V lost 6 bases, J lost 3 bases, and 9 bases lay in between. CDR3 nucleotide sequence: TGCGCCAGCAGTTGGACAGACAAAAACATTCAGTACTTC. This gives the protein CASSWTDKNIQYF.

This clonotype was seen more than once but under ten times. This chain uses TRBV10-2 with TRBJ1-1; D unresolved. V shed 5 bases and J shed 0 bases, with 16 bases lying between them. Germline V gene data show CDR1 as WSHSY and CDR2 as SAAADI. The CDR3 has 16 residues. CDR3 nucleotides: TGCGCCAGCAGTTCCTCCGGGGAGATAGTGAACACTGAAGCTTTCTTT. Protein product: CASSSSGEIVNTEAFF.

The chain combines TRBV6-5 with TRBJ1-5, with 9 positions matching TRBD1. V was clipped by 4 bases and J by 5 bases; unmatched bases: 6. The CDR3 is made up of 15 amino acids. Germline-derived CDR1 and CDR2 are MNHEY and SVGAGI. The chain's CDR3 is CASSSGTGGDQPQHF. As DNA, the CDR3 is TGTGCCAGCAGTTCCGGTACAGGGGGCGATCAGCCCCAGCATTTT.

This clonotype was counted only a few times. Written as DNA, the CDR3 is TGCGCCAGCAGCCCCTTAGGGTTGCGGAACGAGCAGTACTTC. This encodes CASSPLGLRNEQYF. The chain combines TRBV4-1 with TRBJ2-7; D unclear. V lost 4 bases and J lost 5, with 15 bases in between. In germline, CDR1 is MGHRA, CDR2 YSYEKL. CDR3 length: 14 amino acids.

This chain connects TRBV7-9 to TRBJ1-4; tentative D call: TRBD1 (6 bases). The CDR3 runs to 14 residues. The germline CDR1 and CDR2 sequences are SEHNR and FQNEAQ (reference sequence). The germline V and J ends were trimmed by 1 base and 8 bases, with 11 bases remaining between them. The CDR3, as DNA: TGTGCCAGCAGCTTAGAGACAGGTGGAGAAAAACTGTTTTTT. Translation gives CASSLETGGEKLFF.

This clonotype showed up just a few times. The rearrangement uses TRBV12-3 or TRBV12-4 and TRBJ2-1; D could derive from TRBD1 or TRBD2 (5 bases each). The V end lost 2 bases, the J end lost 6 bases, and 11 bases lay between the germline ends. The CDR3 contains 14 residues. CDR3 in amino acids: CASSLRDPGNEQFF. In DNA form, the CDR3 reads TGTGCCAGCAGTTTAAGGGACCCCGGCAATGAGCAGTTCTTC.